One and the same sample provided the 27 T cell receptor beta chains below, sequenced in a study of T cell responses to AZD1222 COVID-19 vaccine. The method was immunoSEQ multiplex PCR; TCRdb's version includes in-frame clones alone and lacks a portion of them. The sample consists of some 120,000 clones, roughly 90% of them appearing once. The starting material was peripheral blood, obtained on day 0 of AZD1222 vaccination. The receptors stem from an adult in good health.

This chain's CDR3 is CASSSSGKTGEQFF. The DNA for the CDR3 is TGTGCCAGCAGCTCTAGCGGGAAGACAGGGGAGCAGTTCTTC. The chain is built from TRBV7-2 and TRBJ2-1, with 9 bases identical to TRBD2. V shed 4 bases and J 10 bases; nucleotides not matched to a gene: 8. CDR3 length equals 14 residues. CDR1 is SGHTA, CDR2 FQGNSA, per germline.

This clone was recorded a few times. The V call is TRBV2, the J call TRBJ1-2; unclear D gene. This CDR3 region has 15 residues. CDR1 and CDR2 (germline): SNHLY, FYNNEI. With 2 bases removed from V and 4 bases from J, the gap between germline ends came to 14 bases. As DNA, the CDR3 is TGTGCCAGCAGTGAACCAAAGACCTATCTCTATGGCTACACCTTC. Protein: CASSEPKTYLYGYTF.

The V gene is TRBV28, the J gene TRBJ2-5; 7 bases fit TRBD1. V was pared by 4 bases and J by 5 bases, with 13 bases of the junction left unmatched. Germline lookup yields CDR1 MDHEN and CDR2 SYDVKM. The CDR3 loop spans 16 amino acids. The CDR3 region is CASSSIYTGVGETQYF. The CDR3 region has the DNA TGTGCCAGCAGTTCCATATACACAGGGGTGGGGGAGACCCAGTACTTC.

The chain links TRBV28 to TRBJ2-1; D may match TRBD1 or TRBD2 (5 bases each). This CDR3 is built from 13 residues. Per the germline V gene, CDR1 is MDHEN and CDR2 is SYDVKM. Trimming left V 3 bases short and J 8 bases short, with 11 bases between. The CDR3 DNA follows: TGTGCCAGCAGTTTCCCAGGGAGAGATGAGCAGTTCTTC. The encoded protein is CASSFPGRDEQFF.

The chain recombines TRBV29-1 with TRBJ1-1; tentatively, D is TRBD1 (5 bases). There are 13 residues in the CDR3. The ends were cut back, 1 base at V and 4 bases at J, with 10 bases in the middle. In germline, CDR1 is SQVTM, CDR2 ANQGSEA. The CDR3 region has the DNA TGCAGCGTTGAAGGCAGGGTGGGCACTGAAGCTTTCTTT. It codes for CSVEGRVGTEAFF.

The CDR3 bases are TGCGCCAGCAGCTTATGGGGCACTGGAAACACCATATATTTT. It yields the protein CASSLWGTGNTIYF. The rearrangement joins TRBV5-1 to TRBJ1-3, with a possible D match to TRBD1 (5 bases). The V and J ends lost 2 bases and 2 bases respectively, with 8 bases between them. CDR3 size: 14 residues. Looked up from germline, CDR1 is SGHRS and CDR2 is YFSETQ.

The chain combines TRBV5-4 with TRBJ2-7, with D perhaps given as TRBD1 or TRBD2 (5 bases each). V was trimmed by 4 bases and J by 5 bases, leaving 16 bases between them. The CDR3 covers 14 residues. Germline V gives CDR1 SGHNT, CDR2 YYREEE (reference sequence). This CDR3 is CASSPRRGVDEQYF. The CDR3 DNA is TGTGCCAGCAGCCCACGAAGGGGAGTGGACGAGCAGTACTTC. Full variable domain (outside the CDR3, taken from reference TRBV5-4 and TRBJ2-7): ETGVTQSPTHLIKTRGQQVTLRCSSQSGHNTVSWYQQALGQGPQFIFQYYREEENGRGNFPPRFSGLQFPNYSSELNVNALELDDSALYLCASSPRRGVDEQYFGPGTRLTVT.

Ten or more counts support this clone. This sample includes further DNA sequences coding for the same CDR3. This chain joins TRBV4-1 and TRBJ2-7; D unclear. The V end lost 1 base, the J end lost 2 bases, and 6 bases lay between the germline ends. This CDR3 has 13 amino acids. Germline CDR1 MGHRA, CDR2 YSYEKL. CDR3 loop: CASSQAPAYEQYF. The CDR3 DNA reads TGCGCCAGCAGCCAAGCCCCCGCCTACGAGCAGTACTTC.

The chain combines TRBV7-8 with TRBJ1-6, with D possibly matching TRBD1 (6 bases). Germline CDR1 and CDR2: SGHVS and FQNEAQ. This CDR3 is 15 amino acids long. Deletions cut 3 bases from V and 7 bases from J, with 13 bases between. In DNA form, the CDR3 reads TGTGCCAGCAGCTTGGGGGCAGGAGGCAATTCACCCCTCCACTTT. Protein: CASSLGAGGNSPLHF.

The chain recombines TRBV19 with TRBJ2-1, with 9 bases fitting TRBD1. The CDR3 length is 15 residues. The germline V gene encodes CDR1 LNHDA and CDR2 SQIVND (reference sequence). V lost 7 bases, J lost 5 bases, and 9 bases stayed unmatched. In DNA form, the CDR3 reads TGTGCCAGTACCGAGGACAGGGGAAGGCACAATGAGCAGTTCTTC. This encodes CASTEDRGRHNEQFF. The variable domain in full, with the rest retrieved from reference TRBV19 and TRBJ2-1, is DGGITQSPKYLFRKEGQNVTLSCEQNLNHDAMYWYRQDPGQGLRLIYYSQIVNDFQKGDIAEGYSVSREKKESFPLTVTSAQKNPTAFYLCASTEDRGRHNEQFFGPGTRLTVL.

The chain carries TRBV30 and TRBJ2-3; tentative D call: TRBD2 (6 bases). CDR3 length: 13 amino acids. Germline loops: CDR1 GTSNPN, CDR2 SVGIG (reference sequence). In nucleotides, the CDR3 is TGTGCTACGATAGCGGATAGCACAGATACGCAGTATTTT. As protein: CATIADSTDTQYF.

This sequence joins TRBV7-6 and TRBJ1-1; the D is unclear. Per germline, CDR1 SGHVS and CDR2 FNYEAQ. V lost 3 bases to trimming and J lost 5 bases, with 4 bases between them. The CDR3 runs 11 residues. Here the CDR3 reads CASSFSTEAFF. The DNA for the CDR3 is TGTGCCAGCAGCTTTTCGACTGAAGCTTTCTTT.

The gene calls are TRBV2 and TRBJ2-1; 8 bases align to TRBD1. The germline gives CDR1 SNHLY, CDR2 FYNNEI. This CDR3 has 15 amino acids. Losses at the gene ends were 7 bases for V and 5 bases for J; bases not matched to a gene: 10. The CDR3 loop is CASTRYRGFHNEQFF. The CDR3 DNA reads as TGTGCCAGCACCCGATACAGGGGGTTCCACAATGAGCAGTTCTTC.

The chain employs TRBV12-3 or TRBV12-4 and TRBJ2-1; perhaps TRBD1 as D (6 bases). The CDR3 contains 13 residues. Trimming pared 6 bases from V and 4 bases from J, leaving 10 bases between. CDR3 in amino acids: CASSSDRYNEQFF. The DNA for the CDR3 is TGTGCCAGCAGCTCGGACAGATACAATGAGCAGTTCTTC.

The chain is built from TRBV27 and TRBJ1-1, with D unresolved. CDR3 size: 14 residues. Trimming took 5 bases from V and 3 from J, leaving 13 bases between them. Germline V CDR1 and CDR2: MNHEY, SMNVEV (reference sequence). CDR3 nucleotides: TGTGCCAGCAGTACCTTCGACCGTGACACTGAAGCTTTCTTT. It translates to CASSTFDRDTEAFF.

The rearrangement uses TRBV27 and TRBJ1-2; D may be TRBD1 (6 bases). Germline assignment: CDR1 MNHEY and CDR2 SMNVEV (reference sequence). The CDR3 consists of 16 residues. Trimming shortened V by 6 bases and J by 8 bases, and 25 bases separated the two germline ends. CDR3 nucleotides: TGTGCCAGCAGGAAAACAGGGTCGGTAAGCGGAGGAGGCTACACCTTC. This encodes CASRKTGSVSGGGYTF.

The chain joins TRBV29-1 to TRBJ1-1, with 10 bases identical to TRBD1. The junction had 3 bases not matched to a gene; V was cut back by 3 bases and J by 5 bases. The CDR3 runs to 13 residues. Per germline, CDR1 SQVTM and CDR2 ANQGSEA. The chain's CDR3 is CSVDGQGGTEAFF. In DNA form, the CDR3 reads TGCAGCGTTGATGGACAGGGGGGGACTGAAGCTTTCTTT.

The gene calls are TRBV5-6 and TRBJ1-2, with D perhaps TRBD1 (5 bases). The CDR3 extends over 14 amino acids. The germline V and J ends were trimmed by 4 bases and 2 bases, with 12 bases remaining between them. CDR1 is SGHDT, CDR2 YYEEEE, per germline. The CDR3 DNA reads as TGTGCCAGCAGCCCTGGGGCAGGGAACTATGGCTACACCTTC. This encodes CASSPGAGNYGYTF. The full variable domain, in which reference TRBV5-6 and TRBJ1-2 provide the parts outside the CDR3, is DAGVTQSPTHLIKTRGQQVTLRCSPKSGHDTVSWYQQALGQGPQFIFQYYEEEERQRGNFPDRFSGHQFPNYSSELNVNALLLGDSALYLCASSPGAGNYGYTFGSGTRLTVV.

This rearrangement joins TRBV28 to TRBJ1-1; no clear D gene. The CDR3 consists of 13 residues. The V end was cut by 5 bases, the J end by 7 bases, with 14 bases between. Germline V gene sequence: CDR1 MDHEN, CDR2 SYDVKM. CDR3 sequence reads: CASSIPGYGEAFF. CDR3 sequence (DNA): TGTGCCAGCAGTATACCAGGATACGGTGAAGCTTTCTTT.

The chain has TRBV7-3 and TRBJ2-7; tentative D call: TRBD1 (7 bases). Germline V gene sequence: CDR1 SGHTA, CDR2 FQGTGA. The CDR3 totals 14 residues. The V gene lost 5 bases and the J gene lost 3 bases, with 14 bases spanning the gap. The CDR3 is CASSPRDRSYEQYF. DNA for the CDR3: TGTGCCAGCAGCCCGCGGGACAGAAGCTACGAGCAGTACTTC.

V is TRBV27 and J is TRBJ1-6; tentative D call: TRBD1 (5 bases). CDR1 is MNHEY, CDR2 SMNVEV, per germline (reference sequence). The CDR3 is 16 amino acids. V was pared by 2 bases and J by 7 bases, with 15 bases between. The CDR3: CASSLQGGRLNSPLHF. CDR3 nucleotide sequence: TGTGCCAGCAGTTTACAGGGAGGAAGATTGAATTCACCCCTCCACTTT.

The chain uses TRBV10-3 and TRBJ2-7, with TRBD2 as a possible D gene (5 bases). Trimming cost V 8 bases and J 2 bases, with 13 bases left between them. The CDR3 is 13 amino acids. Germline loops: CDR1 ENHRY, CDR2 SYGVKD. The CDR3 DNA reads as TGTGCCATCCGCCTAGAGGGAACCTACGAGCAGTACTTC. This gives the protein CAIRLEGTYEQYF.

The V and J genes are TRBV6-5 and TRBJ1-6, with D possibly being TRBD1 (5 bases). V was cut by 0 bases and J by 7 bases, with 7 bases left in between. Germline V gene data show CDR1 as MNHEY and CDR2 as SVGAGI. The length of the CDR3 is 14 residues. The CDR3 loop reads CASSYSTENSPLHF. As DNA, the CDR3 is TGTGCCAGCAGTTACTCGACAGAAAATTCACCCCTCCACTTT.

This rearrangement joins TRBV6-6 to TRBJ1-5, with unresolved D. V was shortened by 6 bases and J by 2 bases, with 14 bases between the two germline ends. The CDR3 has 15 residues. CDR1 and CDR2 from the germline V gene are MNHNY and SVGAGI (reference sequence). CDR3 DNA sequence: TGTGCCAGCAGCTGGACCGTTGGGGGCAATCAGCCCCAGCATTTT. Translating it yields CASSWTVGGNQPQHF.

Here the CDR3 DNA reads TGTGCCAGCAGCCAGCAGTACGGCAGGGATACGCAGTATTTT. It codes for CASSQQYGRDTQYF. The rearrangement uses TRBV7-8 and TRBJ2-3; D gene ambiguous. V lost 5 bases, J lost 6 bases, and 15 bases lay in between. Germline V gene sequence: CDR1 SGHVS, CDR2 FQNEAQ. This CDR3 is 14 amino acids long.

The rearrangement links TRBV5-1 to TRBJ2-5; D not resolved. Germline CDR1 reads SGHRS; CDR2 reads YFSETQ. Between the trimmed V and J ends, which lost 2 bases and 5 bases, there was a span of 10 bases. This CDR3 spans 13 amino acids. CDR3 region: CASSFDPRETQYF. The CDR3 DNA reads TGCGCCAGCAGCTTCGACCCTAGGGAGACCCAGTACTTC.

The chain is built from TRBV2 and TRBJ2-1; perhaps TRBD2 as D (5 bases). CDR1 and CDR2 from the germline V gene are SNHLY and FYNNEI. V was trimmed by 5 bases and J by 1 base, leaving 21 bases between them. The CDR3 covers 18 residues. This CDR3 is CASSRTGNWRGSYNEQFF. Here the CDR3 DNA reads TGTGCCAGCAGTCGGACGGGGAACTGGAGAGGGTCCTACAATGAGCAGTTCTTC.